What follows describes a single T cell receptor beta chain. Its specificity is not known. This specimen belongs to a study of shared clonotypes between healthy human individuals. General observations from the study: Clonotype sharing across a handful of donors was observed for about 5.2% of naive CD4 clonotypes. In general, naive subsets displayed greater estimated richness than memory subsets did.

The CDR3 consists of 14 residues. The V gene lost 6 bases and the J gene lost 4 bases, with 15 bases spanning the gap. Germline loops: CDR1 SNHLY, CDR2 FYNNEI. Study processing details: Filtering differed, since immunoSEQ gave only junction sequences and no quality scores. The assay was immunoSEQ multiplex PCR, and TCRdb's table has in-frame clones only and misses some. The DNA was the basis for D and trimming; V, J and clone size are from that table. Of 2 million to 3 million clones listed, over 85% are singletons. This sequence was found in a young man in good health. Some clones in this sample may be carry-over from other donors' samples. The V gene is TRBV2, the J gene TRBJ2-5; D call uncertain. The specimen sequenced was naive CD4+ T cells from PBMCs. Subset described: CD45RA+ positively selected. The chain's CDR3 is CASSADPSGETQYF. CDR3 bases: TGTGCCAGCAGCGCTGACCCGAGTGGAGAGACCCAGTACTTC.